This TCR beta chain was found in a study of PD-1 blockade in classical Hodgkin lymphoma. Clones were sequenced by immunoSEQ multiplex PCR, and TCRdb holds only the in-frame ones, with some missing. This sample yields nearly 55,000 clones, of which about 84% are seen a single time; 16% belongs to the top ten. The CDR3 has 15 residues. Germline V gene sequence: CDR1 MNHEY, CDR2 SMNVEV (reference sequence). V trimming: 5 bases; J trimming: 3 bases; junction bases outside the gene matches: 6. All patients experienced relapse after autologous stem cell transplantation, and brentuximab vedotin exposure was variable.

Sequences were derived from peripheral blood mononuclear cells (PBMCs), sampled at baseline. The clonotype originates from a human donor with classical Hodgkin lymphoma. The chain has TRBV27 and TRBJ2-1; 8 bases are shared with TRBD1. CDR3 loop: CASSPDRGLYNEQFF. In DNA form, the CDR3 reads TGTGCCAGCAGTCCTGACAGGGGCCTCTACAATGAGCAGTTCTTC.